This T cell receptor (beta chain) is drawn from a study of shared clonotypes between healthy human individuals. For the study at large: Each donor had three CD4 naive, three CD4 memory, two CD8 naive and one CD8 memory plate.

The genomic DNA of each subset was split evenly across several immunoSEQ plates. Repertoires were generated with immunoSEQ multiplex PCR, while TCRdb's copy carries only in-frame clones and drops some. The sample contains 950,000 to 1,300,000 clones, around 75% of which appear only once. Note on this clone: Its antigen remains unknown.

Study-level results: It was observed that around 5% of naive CD4 clonotypes were shared across a handful of donors.

This CDR3 region has 13 residues. Germline V CDR1 and CDR2: SGHDT, YYEEEE. Trimming took off 4 bases at V and 3 bases at J, with 5 bases between the two ends. The chain has TRBV5-6 and TRBJ2-6; D ambiguous. This clonotype was sampled from a man between 18 and 35 years old in good health. The sample comprised memory CD4+ T cells sorted from blood. Indicated subset: CD45RA-negative fraction. This chain's CDR3 is CASSGVGANVLTF. Written as DNA, the CDR3 is TGTGCCAGCAGCGGGGTTGGGGCCAACGTCCTGACTTTC.